This T cell receptor beta chain is drawn from a study of blood T cell repertoires in COVID-19. For the study at large: Researchers got acute and convalescent COVID-19 samples from the United States, Italy and Spain. In each case, the material was cDNA or gDNA derived from T cells, B-cell-depleted T cells, or PBMCs.

Trimming removed 4 bases from V and 2 bases from J, with 12 bases in between. In germline, CDR1 is LGHDT, CDR2 YNNKEL (reference sequence). CDR3 size: 14 residues. How the authors handled the data: Amplification from reference gene primers served as the basis for estimated nucleated cell counts. Clones were sequenced by immunoSEQ multiplex PCR, and TCRdb holds only the in-frame ones, with some missing. Clone size and V and J calls were adopted from that table, with D and trimming inferred from the DNA. The sample consists of approximately 400,000 clones, 81% of them appearing once. Material for sequencing was peripheral blood. The receptor was isolated from a human donor with acute or convalescent COVID-19. The donor label of this sample is uncertain. The chain links TRBV3-1 (or the pseudogene TRBV3-2) to TRBJ2-7; D gene unclear. CDR3 in DNA: TGTGCCAGCAGCCCCCTCAGGCTACCCTACGAGCAGTACTTC. Protein product: CASSPLRLPYEQYF.